This entry is about one T cell receptor (beta chain). No antigen is known for it. The data derive from a study of cytomegalovirus exposure and HLA in healthy donors. General observations from the study: According to the study, roughly 180 TCR beta chains were cytomegalovirus-associated. Researchers left out some V segments, among them TRBV6-2 and TRBV6-3, as indistinguishable.

PCR primers comprised 60 Vbeta and 13 Jbeta primers. The assay was immunoSEQ multiplex PCR, and TCRdb's table has in-frame clones only and misses some. This repertoire shows approximately 200,000 clones, approximately 84% found once; its top ten account for around 6.1%. This CDR3 spans 16 amino acids. V lost 0 bases and J lost 2; bases outside the gene matches: 3. CDR1 LNHDA and CDR2 SQIVND come from the germline V gene (reference sequence). The sequencing input was PBMCs. The rearrangement joins TRBV19 to TRBJ2-3; 9 bases fit TRBD2. The sequence came from a young woman in good health and CMV-seropositive. The CDR3 here is CASSIELAGYTDTQYF. The CDR3 DNA is TGTGCCAGTAGTATAGAGCTAGCGGGATACACAGATACGCAGTATTTT.